This entry is about one TCR beta chain. Its antigen is unknown. A template switching step contributed a universal primer site, while unique molecular identifiers were present in the cDNA. TCRdb re-derived calls from the 5' RACE reads in MiXCR, one entry per CDR3 protein. The sample has about 280,000 distinct CDR3 sequences; under 9% are singletons. CDR3 length: 16 residues. From germline, CDR1 is SGHRS and CDR2 YFSETQ. Trimming cost V 0 bases and J 8 bases, with 18 bases left between them. This sample was included in a study of identical twins. General study findings and limits: Conclusions relied on cross-sectional statistical analysis, not following the same donors. Twin pairs' shared out-of-frame alpha sequences were enriched in low generation probability.

These data also formed part of another study, on yellow fever vaccine responses in identical twins.

Sequencing was done on a sample of memory (CD45RO+) T cells sorted from blood. The chain recombines TRBV5-1 with TRBJ2-4, with D possibly being TRBD2 (5 bases). The TCR sequence derives from a woman younger than 35 in good health. The CDR3 region is CASSLAGNSNGDIQYF. CDR3 DNA sequence: TGCGCCAGCAGCTTGGCGGGGAACTCAAACGGGGACATTCAGTACTTC. Together with reference TRBV5-1 and TRBJ2-4, the CDR3 gives the full variable domain: KAGVTQTPRYLIKTRGQQVTLSCSPISGHRSVSWYQQTPGQGLQFLFEYFSETQRNKGNFPGRFSGRQFSNSRSEMNVSTLELGDSALYLCASSLAGNSNGDIQYFGAGTRLSVL.